Below, 28 T cell receptor beta chains from the same sample are listed, as sequenced in a study of CD8+ T cells in alopecia areata. CD4, CD8alpha, NKG2D, NKG2ACE and other markers guided sorting of pooled cutaneous lymph node cells. Extracted from the samples, RNA was reverse transcribed into cDNA to serve as the sequencing template. Only in-frame clones appear in the TCRdb table, and some are missing; sequencing was by immunoSEQ multiplex PCR. Listed for the sample are 15,000 to 20,000 clones, none seen a single time. Sequencing was carried out using CD8+ T cells sorted from a lymph node. The receptors derive from a C3H/HeJ mouse with alopecia areata. The mouse line has the MHC haplotype H2-k.

On this clone: Gene names denote mouse genes. Read data end 4 residues before the CDR3 end; the end is taken from the germline J gene. V usage is TRBV17 and J usage is TRBJ2-1; D call uncertain. The CDR3 contains 15 residues. Germline CDR1 reads MNHDT; CDR2 reads YYDKIL. Trimming took off 0 bases at V and 0 bases at J, with 6 bases between the two ends. Partial CDR3 DNA: TGTGCTAGCAGTAGAGAAGGGTATAACTATGCT. Its protein is CASSREGYNYA. The whole CDR3 reads CASSREGYNYAEQFF.

This clone has ten or more counts. Germline and genes: mouse. The missing CDR3 end, 4 residues past where the read stops, is filled in from the germline J gene. The gene calls are TRBV1 and TRBJ1-4; 7 nucleotides align to TRBD1. CDR3 size: 14 residues. The V gene's germline CDR1 is NSQYPW and CDR2 LRSPGD (reference sequence). The sequenced part of the CDR3 DNA is TGCACCTGCAGTGCAGAACAGGGGCGCGAA. Encoded protein: CTCSAEQGRE. The CDR3 in its entirety is CTCSAEQGRERLFF.

The sample holds a few counts of this clone. All gene names here are mouse names. The read ends 4 residues early relative to the CDR3; the germline J gene fills the gap. This chain links TRBV19 with TRBJ2-1, with D hard to call. Germline V lookup: CDR1 FNHDT, CDR2 SITEND (reference sequence). This CDR3 is built from 9 residues. CDR3 protein: CASGAEQFF. The sequenced part of the CDR3 DNA is TGTGCCAGTGGGGCT.

This clone was recorded at least ten times. The germline and genes are mouse ones. The missing CDR3 end, 4 residues past where the read stops, is filled in from the germline J gene. This chain joins TRBV13-1 and TRBJ2-5, with 7 bases fitting TRBD1. Looked up from germline, CDR1 is NSHNY and CDR2 is SYGAGN. After removal of 6 bases from V and 1 base from J, the junction contained 2 bases not matched to a gene. The CDR3 is made up of 13 amino acids. The CDR3 DNA, read in part, is TGTGCCAGCAAAGGGACAGACCAAGAC. Translation: CASKGTDQD. The whole CDR3 sequence reads CASKGTDQDTQYF.

In this sample, this clone turned up many times. Gene names are mouse gene names. The read halts 4 residues ahead of the CDR3 end, with the missing end drawn from the germline J gene. The V gene is TRBV13-3, the J gene TRBJ2-4, with TRBD2 matching over 11 bases. Germline V gives CDR1 NNHDY, CDR2 SYVADS. This CDR3 has 15 amino acids. V was pared by 3 bases and J by 3 bases, with 3 bases of the junction left unmatched. The chain's CDR3 is CASSGGLGVQNTLYF. The CDR3 DNA, read in part, is TGTGCCAGCAGTGGGGGACTGGGGGTACAAAAC.

Many counts were recorded for this clone. All gene names here are mouse names. The CDR3 extends 4 residues past the end of the read, so its final part is completed from the germline J gene. This sequence joins TRBV1 and TRBJ2-5; D gene ambiguous. The CDR3 has 11 amino acids. CDR1 is NSQYPW, CDR2 LRSPGD, per germline (reference sequence). CDR3 loop: CTCSAGDTQYF. The sequenced part of the CDR3 DNA is TGCACCTGCAGTGCAGGAGAC. The whole variable domain, filled in from reference TRBV1 and TRBJ2-5, reads VTLLEQNPRWRLVPRGQAVNLRCILKNSQYPWMSWYQQDLQKQLQWLFTLRSPGDKEVKSLPGADYLATRVTDTELRLQVANMSQGRTLYCTCSAGDTQYFGPGTRLLVL.

Comment on this clone: Gene names and germline match the mouse. The observed sequence ends 4 residues before the CDR3 terminus, with the missing tail filled in from the germline J gene. This chain joins TRBV19 and TRBJ2-7; a weak D match, TRBD1 (6 bases). Germline assignment: CDR1 FNHDT and CDR2 SITEND (reference sequence). Trimming pared 0 bases from V and 2 bases from J, leaving 9 bases between. The length of the CDR3 is 14 residues. CDR3 DNA (partial): TGTGCCAGCAGTATAGGGGACAAAACCTAT. This encodes CASSIGDKTY. The CDR3 reads in full as CASSIGDKTYEQYF.

This clone has a handful of counts. The gene symbols are mouse symbols. The DNA ends 4 residues before the CDR3 does, and the rest of the CDR3 is filled in from the germline J gene. The chain joins TRBV17 to TRBJ2-7; tentatively, D is TRBD2 (6 bases). CDR1 MNHDT and CDR2 YYDKIL come from the germline V gene. The CDR3 is 14 amino acids. The germline V and J ends were trimmed by 0 bases and 1 base, with 7 bases remaining between them. Partial CDR3 DNA: TGTGCTAGCAGTAGAGAGGGGGGATCCTAT. Amino acid sequence: CASSREGGSY. The entire CDR3 protein reads CASSREGGSYEQYF.

This clone came up a few times. Gene names refer to mouse genes. The read finishes 4 residues shy of the CDR3 end, and the germline J gene is used to complete it. V is TRBV13-2 and J is TRBJ1-1; possibly TRBD1 for D (5 bases). CDR1 and CDR2 (germline): NNHNN, SYGAGS (reference sequence). The CDR3 consists of 11 residues. The sequenced CDR3 bases are TGTGCCAGCGGGGACAACCCA. Protein sequence: CASGDNP. The entire CDR3 sequence reads CASGDNPEVFF.

This clone showed up just a few times. Each gene name is a mouse one. The read finishes 4 residues shy of the CDR3 end, and the germline J gene is used to complete it. The chain links TRBV14 to TRBJ1-4, with 10 bases matching TRBD1. The germline CDR1 and CDR2 sequences are SGHDT and FRDEAV. The J segment lost 5 bases and the V segment lost 6 bases, leaving 7 bases of the junction unmatched. The CDR3 sequence is 15 residues long. CDR3 DNA (partial): TGTGCCAGCACCAAACCGGGACAGGGGAACGAA. Translating it yields CASTKPGQGNE. The full CDR3 reads CASTKPGQGNERLFF.

This clone appeared many times. Gene names refer to mouse genes. The read terminates 4 residues ahead of where the CDR3 ends, so the germline J gene completes it. This rearrangement joins TRBV13-3 to TRBJ2-7; D call uncertain. In germline, CDR1 is NNHDY, CDR2 SYVADS. The CDR3 sequence is 12 residues long. V gave up 6 bases and J gave up 0 bases, with 7 bases separating them. CDR3 amino acids: CASKQSSYEQYF. Partial CDR3 DNA: TGTGCCAGCAAACAAAGCTCCTAT.

About this clone: Genes and germline are mouse. The read stops 4 residues short of the end of the CDR3; the missing end is completed from the germline J gene. This chain uses TRBV13-3 with TRBJ2-4; TRBD2 is a possible D gene (6 bases). The CDR3 has 16 amino acids. The V gene lost 0 bases and the J gene lost 0 bases, with 11 bases spanning the gap. The germline CDR1 and CDR2 sequences are NNHDY and SYVADS. The sequenced part of the CDR3 DNA is TGTGCCAGCAGTGATGCATCTGGGGCGAGTCAAAAC. Protein sequence: CASSDASGASQN. The full CDR3 is CASSDASGASQNTLYF.

This clone was seen ten or more times. The germline and genes are mouse ones. CDR3 sequence: CASSGLGGAETLYF. CDR3 DNA (partial): TGTGCCAGCAGTGGACTGGGGGGGGCAGAA. V and J are TRBV13-3 and TRBJ2-3; TRBD2 aligns across 11 bases. The CDR3 end falls 4 residues outside the read, so it is completed with the germline J gene. After removal of 3 bases from V and 3 bases from J, the junction contained 0 bases not matched to a gene. The V gene's germline CDR1 is NNHDY and CDR2 SYVADS. The CDR3 consists of 14 residues.

The table lists this clone with many counts. Germline and genes here are mouse. The read stops 4 residues short of the end of the CDR3; the missing end is completed from the germline J gene. This chain connects TRBV13-3 to TRBJ2-5, with 10 nucleotides matching TRBD1. V shed 0 bases, J shed 3 bases, and the junction held 7 bases outside the gene matches. CDR1 and CDR2 (germline): NNHDY, SYVADS. The CDR3 consists of 17 residues. CDR3 sequence reads: CASSDAKDRGRQDTQYF. The CDR3 DNA, read in part, is TGTGCCAGCAGTGATGCAAAAGACAGGGGGCGGCAAGAC.

On this clone itself: The listed genes are named as in mouse. The read comes to an end 4 residues before the CDR3 does, leaving the germline J gene to fill in the end. The chain is built from TRBV1 and TRBJ2-7; TRBD2 matches 7 bases. The CDR3 contains 14 residues. Germline CDR1 and CDR2: NSQYPW and LRSPGD (reference sequence). Losses at the gene ends were 0 bases for V and 3 bases for J; bases not matched to a gene: 2. CDR3 protein: CTCSADWGFYEQYF. The sequenced part of the CDR3 DNA is TGCACCTGCAGTGCAGACTGGGGGTTCTAT.

This clone was seen a handful of times. Gene names are the mouse ones. From the germline J gene comes the end of the CDR3, since the read stops 4 residues before it. The rearrangement links TRBV16 to TRBJ2-5; 11 bases agree with TRBD2. Germline lookup yields CDR1 SGHSA and CDR2 FRNQAP. The CDR3 extends over 15 amino acids. CDR3 bases read: TGTGCAAGCAGCTCCGCCGGGACTGGGGGAGAC. This encodes CASSSAGTGGD. The full CDR3 protein is CASSSAGTGGDTQYF.

This clone came up a few times. Here the gene names and germline are mouse. The read gets to within 4 residues of the CDR3 end, and the germline J gene fills in the rest. The chain uses TRBV2 and TRBJ2-7; 11 nucleotides align to TRBD2. The CDR3 loop spans 13 amino acids. Germline V gives CDR1 LGHNA, CDR2 YSYQKL. The sequenced part of the CDR3 DNA is TGTGCCAGCAGCGGGGACTGGGGGTAT. Translating gives CASSGDWGY. The entire CDR3 is CASSGDWGYEQYF.

This clone was seen at least ten times. The gene names given are mouse names. The CDR3 end lies 4 residues beyond the end of the read and is filled in from the germline J gene. This sequence joins TRBV13-3 and TRBJ1-4, with a possible D match to TRBD1 (6 bases). In germline, CDR1 is NNHDY, CDR2 SYVADS. V was trimmed by 2 bases and J by 0 bases, leaving 8 bases between them. The CDR3 totals 15 residues. CDR3 DNA (partial): TGTGCCAGCAGTGAGCCAGGGGTTTCCAACGAA. Its protein product is CASSEPGVSNE. The entire CDR3 protein is CASSEPGVSNERLFF.

This clone was found a few times. Gene labels here are mouse ones. Read data end 4 residues before the CDR3 end; the end is taken from the germline J gene. This sequence joins TRBV13-2 and TRBJ2-3, with 10 bases lining up with TRBD2. This CDR3 has 16 amino acids. J gave up 2 bases and V 0 bases, and 3 bases lay outside the gene matches. Germline V gene lookup returns CDR1 NNHNN and CDR2 SYGAGS (reference sequence). The chain's CDR3 is CASGDALGGPAETLYF. CDR3 bases read: TGTGCCAGCGGTGATGCTCTGGGGGGGCCTGCAGAA.

This clone was observed a few times. The genes are named according to mouse. This chain's CDR3 is CAWSLRDNNERLFF. The CDR3 bases that were read are TGTGCCTGGAGTCTCCGGGACAACAACGAA. This chain connects TRBV31 to TRBJ1-4; possible D gene TRBD1, 6 bases. The CDR3 end lies 4 residues beyond the end of the read and is filled in from the germline J gene. V was trimmed by 0 bases and J by 4 bases, leaving 9 bases between them. CDR3 length equals 14 residues. Germline loops: CDR1 GKSSPN, CDR2 SITVG.

Worth noting for this clone: Any gene name here is a mouse gene name. The sequenced fragment ends 4 residues before the CDR3 boundary, so the rest is inferred from the germline J gene. This chain joins TRBV13-2 and TRBJ1-4; 11 bases map to TRBD1. Germline trimming cut 0 bases from V and 4 bases from J; bases unmatched to any gene: 2. The germline CDR1 and CDR2 sequences are NNHNN and SYGAGS (reference sequence). The CDR3 is 16 amino acids. CDR3 DNA, as far as it was read: TGTGCCAGCGGTGATGCGGGGACAGGGGGCAACGAA. As protein: CASGDAGTGGNE. From start to end, the CDR3 is CASGDAGTGGNERLFF.

This clone showed up many times. This likely stems from a read error, as it lies one base from a far larger clone. Each gene name is a mouse one. Read coverage stops 4 residues before the CDR3 terminus; the germline J gene supplies the remainder. This chain uses TRBV13-3 with TRBJ2-5; D possibly corresponds to TRBD1 (5 bases). This CDR3 region has 13 residues. Trimming shortened V by 4 bases and J by 3 bases, and 9 bases separated the two germline ends. CDR1 is NNHDY and CDR2 is SYVADS in the germline V gene. Partial CDR3 DNA: TGTGCCAGCAGTTCAGGGTTTCAAGAC. This translates into CASSSGFQD. The complete CDR3 protein is CASSSGFQDTQYF.

In its sample, this clone was seen a few times. Given a much more abundant clone one base away, this may be a read error. Gene names and germline match the mouse. The read terminates 4 residues ahead of where the CDR3 ends, so the germline J gene completes it. J is TRBJ2-1 and V is TRBV14, with TRBD2 identical over 10 bases. From germline, CDR1 is SGHDT and CDR2 FRDEAV. The trim removed 2 bases at V and 4 bases at J, leaving 0 bases unmatched. The CDR3 consists of 14 residues. The CDR3 loop reads CASSLTGGYAEQFF. CDR3 DNA, as far as it was read: TGTGCCAGCAGTTTGACTGGGGGGTATGCT.

This clone turned up a few times. Genes here carry mouse names. Read coverage stops 4 residues before the CDR3 terminus; the germline J gene supplies the remainder. The genes are TRBV1 and TRBJ2-3, with 10 nucleotides matching TRBD2. CDR1 is NSQYPW and CDR2 is LRSPGD in the germline V gene (reference sequence). The V gene end was trimmed by 3 bases and the J gene end by 0 bases; junction bases not matched to a gene: 3. The CDR3 has 16 amino acids. The CDR3 region is CTCSAYWGGSAETLYF. The CDR3 DNA, read in part, is TGCACCTGCAGTGCGTACTGGGGGGGAAGTGCAGAA.

This clone was found many times. Germline and genes here are mouse. From the germline J gene comes the end of the CDR3, since the read stops 4 residues before it. V usage is TRBV1 and J usage is TRBJ2-5; D remains unclear. Germline lookup yields CDR1 NSQYPW and CDR2 LRSPGD (reference sequence). This CDR3 is 13 amino acids long. Between the trimmed V and J ends, which lost 0 bases and 3 bases, there was a span of 4 bases. The DNA read from the CDR3 is TGCACCTGCAGTGCAGAACTTCAAGAC. This codes for CTCSAELQD. The whole CDR3 reads CTCSAELQDTQYF.

This clone was seen a handful of times. Mouse germline and gene names are used. The read gets to within 4 residues of the CDR3 end, and the germline J gene fills in the rest. The chain has TRBV13-3 and TRBJ2-5; tentatively, D is TRBD2 (5 bases). The CDR3 loop spans 14 amino acids. Germline V gene lookup returns CDR1 NNHDY and CDR2 SYVADS. V was shortened by 4 bases and J by 0 bases, with 9 bases between the two germline ends. CDR3 sequence reads: CASSRLSNQDTQYF. The DNA read from the CDR3 is TGTGCCAGCAGTAGACTGTCTAACCAAGAC.

This clone was seen a handful of times. Gene names and germline match the mouse. Read coverage stops 4 residues before the CDR3 terminus; the germline J gene supplies the remainder. V gene TRBV1 combines with J gene TRBJ1-1, with D maybe TRBD1 (6 bases). The length of the CDR3 is 12 residues. Per the germline V gene, CDR1 is NSQYPW and CDR2 is LRSPGD (reference sequence). The sequenced part of the CDR3 DNA is TGCACCTGCAGTGAGGGACATACA. It codes for CTCSEGHT. The whole CDR3 sequence is CTCSEGHTEVFF.

In the case of this clone: Germline and genes: mouse. The sequence runs out 4 residues before the end of the CDR3; the remainder is reconstructed from the germline J gene. This sequence joins TRBV3 and TRBJ2-1; 9 bases line up with TRBD2. The CDR3 runs to 17 residues. With V trimmed by 5 bases and J by 0 bases, 8 bases remained unmatched. Germline values: CDR1 SNHLY, CDR2 FYNGKV (reference sequence). The part of the CDR3 DNA that was read is TGTGCCAGCAGCCCCTCGACTGGGGGTTATAACTATGCT. Translated: CASSPSTGGYNYA. The CDR3 in full is CASSPSTGGYNYAEQFF.